This record concerns one TCR delta chain sequence. In its sample, this clone comes out as medium-sized (0.01 to 0.1%). The antigen it recognizes is unknown. Germline is not matched at one junction end, which may reflect a read error. The sample originates from a study of gamma-delta chains in newborns, infants, children (dated by TCRdb to the late 2010s). In the study overall: According to the study title, microbial exposure causes polyclonal expansion of innate gammadelta T cells right after birth. How innate gammadelta T cell populations in human newborns were shaped by microbial exposure immediately after birth was investigated in the study.

Sequencing used an Illumina MiSeq. For TCRdb, the public reads were processed anew by CATT, and duplicate DNA sequences were folded into one row. For this sample there are about 1,300 delta-chain clones; more than 2.5% appear just once. In total, the top ten clones hold 16% of the sample. The CDR3 starts with the cysteine, ends with the phenylalanine, and has 12 residues. Solely the CDR3 DNA is kept, with 36 bases framed from the first base. Reading the germline V gene (reference sequence) gives CDR1 TVYSNPD and CDR2 GDNSRS. This TCR derives from a child who was a newborn, infant or young child, either healthy, febrile or measles-vaccinated (not recorded which). Recombination joined TRDV3 with TRDJ2, with 7 bases aligning to TRDD3. The sample comprised blood. The DNA sequence is TGTGCCTTTGGGGGGATGACAGCAAAACTCTTCTTT. This yields the protein CAFGGMTAKLFF.